This note documents a single T cell receptor (beta chain) sequence. Authors' processing steps: Estimated nucleated cell counts came from reference gene primer amplification. TCRdb's copy holds only in-frame clones and misses some; the assay was immunoSEQ multiplex PCR. V and J calls and clone size are given by that table; D and trimming were obtained from the DNA. The data contain under 250,000 clones, approximately 83% of them singletons. V lost 0 bases and J 1 base, leaving 5 bases between the germline ends. This CDR3 is built from 13 residues. The germline V gene has CDR1 SGHKS and CDR2 YYEKEE (reference sequence). The data derive from a study of blood T cell repertoires in COVID-19.

The chain combines TRBV5-5 with TRBJ2-7; D gene uncertain. Sequenced: peripheral blood. This TCR was sampled from a woman in her sixties with acute or convalescent COVID-19. CDR3 sequence reads: CASSLDISYEQYF. The DNA for the CDR3 is TGTGCCAGCAGCTTGGACATTTCCTACGAGCAGTACTTC. The full variable domain, completed using reference TRBV5-5 and TRBJ2-7, is DAGVTQSPTHLIKTRGQQVTLRCSPISGHKSVSWYQQVLGQGPQFIFQYYEKEERGRGNFPDRFSARQFPNYSSELNVNALLLGDSALYLCASSLDISYEQYFGPGTRLTVT.